Shown below are 25 T cell receptor beta chains from a single sample sequenced in a study of response to subunit inactivated influenza vaccine. TCRdb recomputed calls from the RT-PCR reads with MiXCR, one row per CDR3 protein. The sample consists of approximately 520,000 distinct CDR3 sequences, 15% to 20% of them appearing once. The source material was CD4+ T cells sorted from PBMCs, sampled 23 months after vaccination. These receptors were taken from a man aged 50 to 69 who received an inactivated influenza vaccine.

This clonotype was seen a few times. This chain joins TRBV10-3 and TRBJ2-5; D is undetermined. The germline V gene encodes CDR1 ENHRY and CDR2 SYGVKD. This CDR3 contains 16 residues. Trimming left V 2 bases short and J 3 bases short, with 16 bases between. The CDR3: CAISEQPWTVKETQYF. The CDR3 DNA sequence: TGTGCCATCAGTGAGCAACCCTGGACGGTTAAAGAGACCCAGTACTTC.

The genes are TRBV7-3 and TRBJ2-3, with D possibly being TRBD2 (5 bases). Germline V lookup: CDR1 SGHTA, CDR2 FQGTGA. The CDR3 extends over 17 amino acids. The V and J ends lost 5 bases and 0 bases respectively, with 18 bases between them. The CDR3 DNA sequence: TGTGCCAGCAGCCCCTCTATGGCGGGTGTTAGCACAGATACGCAGTATTTT. This sequence encodes CASSPSMAGVSTDTQYF. The whole variable domain, remainder taken from reference TRBV7-3 and TRBJ2-3, is GAGVSQTPSNKVTEKGKYVELRCDPISGHTALYWYRQSLGQGPEFLIYFQGTGAADDSGLPNDRFFAVRPEGSVSTLKIQRTERGDSAVYLCASSPSMAGVSTDTQYFGPGTRLTVL.

The J gene is TRBJ2-1, the V gene TRBV28; 12 nucleotides align to TRBD2. The CDR3 is 15 amino acids. Germline CDR1 MDHEN, CDR2 SYDVKM. Germline trimming cut 6 bases from V and 8 bases from J; bases unmatched to any gene: 8. The CDR3 region has the DNA TGTGCCAGCAGGACTAGCGGGAGTTCCTGGGATGAGCAGTTCTTC. Its protein is CASRTSGSSWDEQFF.

V gene TRBV20-1 combines with J gene TRBJ2-7; no reliable D call. V lost 1 base to trimming and J lost 5 bases, with 9 bases between them. The CDR3 consists of 12 residues. CDR1 and CDR2 from the germline V gene are DFQATT and SNEGSKA (reference sequence). CDR3 residues: CSARALPDEQYF. The CDR3 DNA reads as TGCAGTGCTAGAGCCTTGCCGGACGAGCAGTACTTC.

This clonotype was counted only a few times. This chain joins TRBV12-3 or TRBV12-4 and TRBJ2-4; no firm D call. The CDR3 is 14 residues long. V dropped 4 bases and J dropped 0 bases, with 7 bases sitting between them. The CDR3 nucleotides are TGTGCCAGCAGTTCAGCCATAGCCAAAAACATTCAGTACTTC. Amino acid sequence: CASSSAIAKNIQYF.

The rearrangement joins TRBV20-1 to TRBJ1-4; perhaps TRBD1 as D (5 bases). The CDR3 loop spans 13 amino acids. V shed 1 base and J shed 7 bases, with 10 bases lying between them. Germline CDR1 and CDR2: DFQATT and SNEGSKA (reference sequence). Written as DNA, the CDR3 is TGCAGTGCTAGAGCGGCAGGGAGTGAAAAACTGTTTTTT. Protein sequence: CSARAAGSEKLFF.

This clonotype was counted between two and nine times. The CDR3 reads CASSVGQRNSYNEQFF. The CDR3 DNA reads as TGTGCCAGCAGCGTAGGACAGCGTAACTCCTACAATGAGCAGTTCTTC. The gene calls are TRBV9 and TRBJ2-1, with TRBD1 as a possible D gene (5 bases). Trimming stripped 0 bases from V and 0 bases from J, with 10 bases between. Per germline, CDR1 SGDLS and CDR2 YYNGEE. The CDR3 totals 16 residues.

The chain recombines TRBV6-2 or TRBV6-3 with TRBJ1-5, with D unclear. Germline V lookup: CDR1 MNHEY, CDR2 SVGEGT. This CDR3 contains 13 residues. V was shortened by 8 bases and J by 0 bases, with 8 bases between the two germline ends. Written as DNA, the CDR3 is TGTGCCAGCCGGACGGATAGCAATCAGCCCCAGCATTTT. This encodes CASRTDSNQPQHF.

The chain has TRBV27 and TRBJ1-6; no clear D. Germline CDR1 reads MNHEY; CDR2 reads SMNVEV (reference sequence). This CDR3 is 14 amino acids long. V lost 0 bases, J lost 6 bases, and 6 bases lay in between. In nucleotides, the CDR3 is TGTGCCAGCAGTTTATCGGGCATTAATTCACCCCTCCACTTT. It codes for CASSLSGINSPLHF.

The table lists this clonotype with a few counts. The CDR3 nucleotides read TGCAGTGCTACCCCCTGGCCGGGGACCCGAGAGACCCAGTACTTC. This sequence encodes CSATPWPGTRETQYF. The chain employs TRBV20-1 and TRBJ2-5; D may match TRBD1 or TRBD2 (5 bases each). This CDR3 region has 15 residues. V shed 4 bases and J shed 4 bases, with 19 bases lying between them. Germline V gives CDR1 DFQATT, CDR2 SNEGSKA (reference sequence).

The V and J genes are TRBV4-2 and TRBJ2-1; 9 bases fit TRBD1. Germline CDR1 is LGHNA and CDR2 is YNFKEQ. There are 16 residues in the CDR3. V was clipped by 4 bases and J by 8 bases; unmatched bases: 12. The CDR3 bases are TGTGCCAGCAGCCTGGGTTCGGGACAGGGTGGCTATGAGCAGTTCTTC. This sequence encodes CASSLGSGQGGYEQFF.

This clonotype has a handful of counts. The chain couples TRBV10-2 to TRBJ2-3; 9 bases agree with TRBD2. In germline, CDR1 is WSHSY, CDR2 SAAADI. The CDR3 is made up of 18 amino acids. Losses at the gene ends were 1 base for V and 2 bases for J; bases not matched to a gene: 10. The CDR3 DNA reads TGCGCCAGCAGTGAGTTGGGGCTAGCGGGGTTCCTCACAGATACGCAGTATTTT. Residues: CASSELGLAGFLTDTQYF.

This clonotype was detected a few times. J is TRBJ2-1 and V is TRBV15, with D perhaps matching TRBD2 (6 bases). The CDR3 length is 15 residues. V was cut by 4 bases and J by 6 bases, with 16 bases left in between. Looked up from germline, CDR1 is LNHNV and CDR2 is YYDKDF (reference sequence). This CDR3 is CATSKTGTLLNEQFF. In DNA, the CDR3 is TGTGCCACCAGCAAAACCGGGACTCTTCTCAATGAGCAGTTCTTC.

This clonotype was detected once. Sequence at one end of the junction differs from germline and may be a read error. This chain connects TRBV6-5 to TRBJ2-7, with TRBD2 matching 7 bases. The CDR3 sequence is 14 residues long. Germline CDR1 and CDR2: MNHEY and SVGAGI. CDR3 protein: CASSYSWASGPQDF. DNA for the CDR3: TGTGCCAGCAGTTACTCTTGGGCTAGCGGTCCCCAGGACTTC.

This clonotype was seen a few times. The V gene is TRBV15, the J gene TRBJ2-3; possible D gene TRBD1, 5 bases. The germline CDR1 and CDR2 sequences are LNHNV and YYDKDF (reference sequence). Trimming cost V 4 bases and J 3 bases, with 14 bases left between them. The CDR3 runs to 15 residues. The CDR3 sequence is CATSIFYSGTDTQYF. The CDR3 DNA follows: TGTGCCACCAGCATTTTCTATTCAGGGACAGATACGCAGTATTTT.

This clonotype showed up just a few times. J is TRBJ2-3 and V is TRBV6-5; no definite D call. The CDR3 has 16 residues. Trimming took 2 bases from V and 3 from J, leaving 15 bases between them. The germline CDR1 and CDR2 sequences are MNHEY and SVGAGI. The CDR3 loop is CASSYDVAGGTDTQYF. The CDR3 coding sequence is TGTGCCAGCAGTTACGACGTGGCAGGTGGTACAGATACGCAGTATTTT.

The chain combines TRBV20-1 with TRBJ1-4; D perhaps matches TRBD1 (6 bases). Germline V gives CDR1 DFQATT, CDR2 SNEGSKA (reference sequence). The V end was cut by 6 bases, the J end by 0 bases, with 17 bases between. This CDR3 comprises 16 residues. The CDR3 nucleotides are TGCAGTGCCCAAATTCCCGCAGGGGCAACTAATGAAAAACTGTTTTTT. Translated: CSAQIPAGATNEKLFF.

The V and J genes are TRBV24-1 and TRBJ2-2, with D possibly called TRBD1 or TRBD2 (5 bases each). Germline V gene sequence: CDR1 KGHDR, CDR2 SFDVKD. The CDR3 runs to 15 residues. V was trimmed by 11 bases and J by 5 bases, leaving 20 bases between them. In DNA, the CDR3 is TGTGCCAGTGATGCCCGGGACCGCATAACCGGGGAGCTGTTTTTT. Its translation is CASDARDRITGELFF.

The CDR3 DNA reads as TGCAGTGCTAGGACAGGGGTTCGGAACGAGCAGTACTTC. It yields the protein CSARTGVRNEQYF. The V and J genes are TRBV20-1 and TRBJ2-7; 8 bases line up with TRBD1. Trimming cost V 3 bases and J 5 bases; bases outside gene matches: 6. The CDR3 length is 13 residues. Germline V gene data show CDR1 as DFQATT and CDR2 as SNEGSKA (reference sequence).

This sequence joins TRBV12-3 or TRBV12-4 and TRBJ2-2; TRBD1 agrees at 7 bases. V shed 3 bases, J shed 5 bases, and the junction held 6 bases outside the gene matches. This CDR3 spans 15 amino acids. DNA for the CDR3: TGTGCCAGCAGTTTGCGGACAGGACCGACCGGGGAGCTGTTTTTT. Protein sequence: CASSLRTGPTGELFF.

This clonotype occurred a few times. The CDR3 sequence: CSARDGKAMSNQPQHF. CDR3 in DNA: TGCAGTGCTAGAGATGGTAAAGCGATGAGCAATCAGCCCCAGCATTTT. This rearrangement joins TRBV20-1 to TRBJ1-5; the D is unclear. V lost 0 bases to trimming and J lost 1 base, with 13 bases between them. The CDR3 has 16 residues. Germline CDR1 and CDR2: DFQATT and SNEGSKA (reference sequence).

The sample holds a few counts of this clonotype. This chain joins TRBV7-2 and TRBJ2-2; TRBD1 might be the D (5 bases). The CDR3 runs 15 residues. Trimming took 5 bases from V and 3 from J, leaving 13 bases between them. The V gene's germline CDR1 is SGHTA and CDR2 FQGNSA. The chain's CDR3 is CASSTRDFHTGELFF. CDR3 coding DNA: TGTGCCAGCAGCACCAGGGATTTTCACACCGGGGAGCTGTTTTTT.

This rearrangement joins TRBV5-6 to TRBJ2-5; 7 positions agree with TRBD1. After removal of 1 base from V and 5 bases from J, the junction contained 8 bases not matched to a gene. This CDR3 comprises 15 residues. Per germline, CDR1 SGHDT and CDR2 YYEEEE. In DNA, the CDR3 is TGTGCCAGCAGCTTGTTGTCAGGGGGAGTTGAGACCCAGTACTTC. This gives the protein CASSLLSGGVETQYF.

The table lists this clonotype with a few counts. The V gene is TRBV12-3 or TRBV12-4, the J gene TRBJ2-3, with D possibly called TRBD1 or TRBD2 (5 bases each). This CDR3 contains 13 residues. V was clipped by 5 bases and J by 6 bases, with 12 bases between them. CDR3 sequence (DNA): TGTGCCAGCAGTCGGGACCCTTTGGATACGCAGTATTTT. It specifies CASSRDPLDTQYF.

This clonotype was detected only a few times. This chain connects TRBV15 to TRBJ2-2, with a tentative D call TRBD1 (6 bases). Trimming cost V 3 bases and J 3 bases, with 14 bases left between them. The CDR3 has 16 amino acids. Germline CDR1 is LNHNV and CDR2 is YYDKDF (reference sequence). The CDR3 region has the DNA TGTGCCACCAGCAGCCCTACAGGGATGTACACCGGGGAGCTGTTTTTT. Amino acid sequence: CATSSPTGMYTGELFF.